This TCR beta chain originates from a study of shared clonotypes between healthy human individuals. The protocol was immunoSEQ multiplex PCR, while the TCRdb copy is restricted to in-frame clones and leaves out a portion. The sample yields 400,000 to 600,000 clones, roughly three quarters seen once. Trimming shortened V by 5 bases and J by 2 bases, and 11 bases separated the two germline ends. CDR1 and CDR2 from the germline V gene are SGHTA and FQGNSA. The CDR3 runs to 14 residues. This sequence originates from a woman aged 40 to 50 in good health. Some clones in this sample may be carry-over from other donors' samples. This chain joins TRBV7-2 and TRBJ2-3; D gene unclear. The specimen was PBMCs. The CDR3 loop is CASSTGWVTDTQYF. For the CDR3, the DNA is TGTGCCAGCAGCACCGGTTGGGTCACAGATACGCAGTATTTT.